This T cell receptor beta chain was recovered during a study of blood T cell repertoires in COVID-19. Study-wide background: Researchers got acute and convalescent COVID-19 samples from the United States, Italy and Spain. PBMCs, B-cell-depleted T cells, or T cells were the source of the cDNA or gDNA that made up the material.

Assay: immunoSEQ multiplex PCR; the TCRdb copy retains only in-frame clones and omits some. The sample contains under 300,000 clones, around 86% of which appear only once. This CDR3 comprises 16 residues. CDR1 is PRHDT, CDR2 FYEKMQ, per germline (reference sequence). The V and J ends lost 6 bases and 0 bases respectively, with 15 bases between them. This TCR was recovered from a man aged 18 to 29 who had recovered from COVID-19. Sequencing used PBMCs or T cells enriched from blood (not recorded which). The genes are TRBV13 and TRBJ2-1; maybe TRBD1 (6 bases). The CDR3 nucleotides are TGTGCCAGCAGTTACCCACAGGGAAGCTCCTACAATGAGCAGTTCTTC. Translated: CASSYPQGSSYNEQFF. Using reference TRBV13 and TRBJ2-1 for the parts outside the CDR3, the full variable domain is AAGVIQSPRHLIKEKRETATLKCYPIPRHDTVYWYQQGPGQDPQFLISFYEKMQSDKGSIPDRFSAQQFSDYHSELNMSSLELGDSALYFCASSYPQGSSYNEQFFGPGTRLTVL.